A selection of T cell receptor beta chains follows, all from one sample in a study of blood T cells in healthy people across ages. TCRdb called the 5' RACE reads again in MiXCR, with one record for every CDR3 protein. The sample holds 850,000 to 1,000,000 distinct CDR3 sequences, roughly half seen once. Sample: blood. The receptors here all came from a woman in her sixties in good health. Both conserved end residues are part of each CDR3. A D gene is named only where the DNA matches it firmly. Some rows mark clone size as missing; the rest say once, few, many or name a class of expanded clone.

D gene: NA
clone size: few
V gene: TRBV6-5
J gene: TRBJ2-1
CDR3 DNA: TGTGCCAGCAGTTTCCCACCCGAAGGACTTAGCTACAATGAGCAGTTCTTC
CDR3 protein: CASSFPPEGLSYNEQFF

D gene: NA
clone size: NA
V gene: TRBV9
J gene: TRBJ2-5
CDR3 DNA: TGTGCCAGCAGCGTCAGGGGTAGAGTGGAGACCCAGTACTTC
CDR3 protein: CASSVRGRVETQYF

D gene: TRBD1
clone size: NA
V gene: TRBV7-2
J gene: TRBJ1-1
CDR3 DNA: TGTGCCAGTTCGACAGGGGTGAACACTGAAGCTTTCTTT
CDR3 protein: CASSTGVNTEAFF

D gene: TRBD2
clone size: NA
V gene: TRBV12-3/TRBV12-4
J gene: TRBJ2-2
CDR3 DNA: TGTGCCAGTAGTCCTAGCGGGAGGGCCCGTGTCGGGGAGCTGTTTTTT
CDR3 protein: CASSPSGRARVGELFF

D gene: TRBD2
clone size: few
V gene: TRBV7-2
J gene: TRBJ2-1
CDR3 DNA: TGTGCCAGCAGCTTAGCAAGGACTAGCGGGGAGCAGTTCTTC
CDR3 protein: CASSLARTSGEQFF

D gene: NA
clone size: NA
V gene: TRBV30
J gene: TRBJ2-6
CDR3 DNA: TGTGCCTGGAGTCGCTTCGCAGGGGACCTGTTCTCTGGGGCCAACGTCCTGACTTTC
CDR3 protein: CAWSRFAGDLFSGANVLTF

D gene: NA
clone size: NA
V gene: TRBV29-1
J gene: TRBJ2-1
CDR3 DNA: TGCAGCGGAGGGACTTTCTACAATGAGCAGTTCTTC
CDR3 protein: CSGGTFYNEQFF

D gene: NA
clone size: NA
V gene: TRBV11-2
J gene: TRBJ2-7
CDR3 DNA: TGTGCCAGCAGCTTAGCACGAATCTGGGGTTTGGGATACGAGCAGTACTTC
CDR3 protein: CASSLARIWGLGYEQYF

D gene: NA
clone size: NA
V gene: TRBV11-2
J gene: TRBJ2-1
CDR3 DNA: TGTGCCAGCAGCTCGAATAAGGGATGGAATTTCGGTGAGCAGTTCTTC
CDR3 protein: CASSSNKGWNFGEQFF

D gene: TRBD2
clone size: few
V gene: TRBV27
J gene: TRBJ2-7
CDR3 DNA: TGTGCCAGCAGTTGGGGGGGAGTCTCCTACGAGCAGTACTTC
CDR3 protein: CASSWGGVSYEQYF

D gene: TRBD2
clone size: NA
V gene: TRBV5-6
J gene: TRBJ2-3
CDR3 DNA: TGTGCCAGCACCGGGGATATTGAGAATAGCGGGAGTCTAGATACGCAGTATTTT
CDR3 protein: CASTGDIENSGSLDTQYF

D gene: NA
clone size: NA
V gene: TRBV4-2
J gene: TRBJ2-1
CDR3 DNA: TGTGCCAGCAGCCAAGAACCGGGACTCACTTACAATGAGCAGTTCTTC
CDR3 protein: CASSQEPGLTYNEQFF

D gene: TRBD2
clone size: NA
V gene: TRBV5-1
J gene: TRBJ2-1
CDR3 DNA: TGCGCCAGCAGCCCCGGGAGGGATACGGGTGAGCAGTTCTTC
CDR3 protein: CASSPGRDTGEQFF

D gene: NA
clone size: NA
V gene: TRBV20-1
J gene: TRBJ2-1
CDR3 DNA: TGCAGTGCTACTCCCCCCGCACGTTACAATGAGCAGTTCTTC
CDR3 protein: CSATPPARYNEQFF

D gene: NA
clone size: NA
V gene: TRBV2
J gene: TRBJ1-6
CDR3 DNA: TGTGCCAGCAGTGGGGTCAGGGCTAATTCACCCCTCCACTTT
CDR3 protein: CASSGVRANSPLHF

D gene: NA
clone size: NA
V gene: TRBV6-6
J gene: TRBJ2-3
CDR3 DNA: TGTGCCAGCAGTTACGATTGGTTAATCGCAGATACGCAGTATTTT
CDR3 protein: CASSYDWLIADTQYF

D gene: TRBD2
clone size: NA
V gene: TRBV10-2
J gene: TRBJ2-1
CDR3 DNA: TGCGCCAGCAGTGGGGCCCCTCTGGGAGCGGGAGGAGGGTTCCACGAGCAGTTCTTC
CDR3 protein: CASSGAPLGAGGGFHEQFF

D gene: NA
clone size: NA
V gene: TRBV2
J gene: TRBJ2-7
CDR3 DNA: TGTGCCAGCAGCTGGCCCCAAGATGAGCAGTACTTC
CDR3 protein: CASSWPQDEQYF

D gene: NA
clone size: NA
V gene: TRBV25-1
J gene: TRBJ2-6
CDR3 DNA: TGTGCCAGCAGTGAATACCGGGGGGCCAACGTCCTGACTTTC
CDR3 protein: CASSEYRGANVLTF

D gene: TRBD2
clone size: NA
V gene: TRBV7-9
J gene: TRBJ2-7
CDR3 DNA: TGTGCCAGCAGCTTAGTTGCTAGCGGGAGCGACGAGCAGTACTTC
CDR3 protein: CASSLVASGSDEQYF

D gene: NA
clone size: NA
V gene: TRBV4-1
J gene: TRBJ1-2
CDR3 DNA: TGCGCCAGCAGCCAGGAGGGGGGCGCCGCCTATGGCTACACCTTC
CDR3 protein: CASSQEGGAAYGYTF

D gene: NA
clone size: NA
V gene: TRBV18
J gene: TRBJ2-7
CDR3 DNA: TGTGCCAGCTCACCTGATTTAGCTTCCGAGCAGTACTTC
CDR3 protein: CASSPDLASEQYF

D gene: TRBD1
clone size: NA
V gene: TRBV5-1
J gene: TRBJ2-5
CDR3 DNA: TGCGCCAGCAACCCCGGACAGGGAGGAGCGACCCAGTACTTC
CDR3 protein: CASNPGQGGATQYF

D gene: TRBD1
clone size: NA
V gene: TRBV20-1
J gene: TRBJ1-2
CDR3 DNA: TGCAGTGCTAGCACCCAGGACAGGGGGATCTATGGCTACACCTTC
CDR3 protein: CSASTQDRGIYGYTF

D gene: NA
clone size: NA
V gene: TRBV15
J gene: TRBJ2-7
CDR3 DNA: TGTGCCGCCAGCAGAGCAATACAGGGTTACGGCGAGCAGTACTTC
CDR3 protein: CAASRAIQGYGEQYF

D gene: NA
clone size: NA
V gene: TRBV4-1
J gene: TRBJ1-5
CDR3 DNA: TGCGCCAGCAGCCAACCGGGACCAATACGGCCCCAGCATTTT
CDR3 protein: CASSQPGPIRPQHF

D gene: NA
clone size: once
V gene: TRBV19
J gene: TRBJ2-1
CDR3 DNA: TGTGCCAGTAGTATTCCACCTTACAATGAGCAGTTCTTC
CDR3 protein: CASSIPPYNEQFF

D gene: NA
clone size: NA
V gene: TRBV6-5
J gene: TRBJ2-4
CDR3 DNA: TGTGCCAGCAGTCCTGGACGAGGTGGCATTCAGTACTTC
CDR3 protein: CASSPGRGGIQYF